A selection of T cell receptor beta chains follows, all from one sample in a study of T cell repertoires in cytomegalovirus infection. No cognate antigen is known for these TCRs. One entry per CDR3 protein results from TCRdb running MiXCR on the reads. Of about 740,000 distinct CDR3 sequences listed, around 30% are singletons. The sample consisted of cultured PBMCs, taken from culture after CMV antigen stimulation. These receptors were collected from a human donor in good health (CMV status not recorded). Some clones in this sample may be carry-over from other donors' samples. Each CDR3 is given with its conserved first and last residue. A D gene is named only where the DNA matches it firmly. Some rows have no size entry. The others give once, few or many, or a class for an expanded clone.

D gene | clone size | J gene | V gene | CDR3 DNA | CDR3 protein
- | - | TRBJ2-7 | TRBV4-2 | TGTGCCAGCAGCCAAGATTTCACAGTCAACTACGAGCAGTACTTC | CASSQDFTVNYEQYF
- | - | TRBJ1-2 | TRBV19 | TGCCCCTCCCATGTGGACTACACCTTC | CPSHVDYTF
- | - | TRBJ1-4 | TRBV7-4 | TGTGCCTCCAACAGGGCGGCTAATGAAAAACTGTTTTTT | CASNRAANEKLFF
- | - | TRBJ2-7 | TRBV6-5 | TGTGCCAGCAGTTATGGAACTAGACCCTACGAGCAGTACTTC | CASSYGTRPYEQYF
TRBD2 | - | TRBJ2-7 | TRBV18 | TGTGCCAGCTCACCAGCGGGGGGCGCTTTAAACGAGCAGTACTTC | CASSPAGGALNEQYF
- | few | TRBJ2-1 | TRBV29-1 | TGCAGCGTTGACCGGAGGCCCAATGAGCAGTTCTTC | CSVDRRPNEQFF
- | many | TRBJ1-5 | TRBV12-3/TRBV12-4 | TGTGCCAGCAGCCAGGGTTATAGCAATCAGCCCCAGCATTTT | CASSQGYSNQPQHF
- | - | TRBJ2-1 | TRBV20-1 | TGCAGTGCTATAACGAGCCTGGTGGACAATGAGCAGTTCTTC | CSAITSLVDNEQFF
TRBD2 | few | TRBJ2-5 | TRBV10-2 | TGCGCCAGCAGGGTGGCGGGGGTAACAGAGACCCAGTACTTC | CASRVAGVTETQYF
TRBD1 | many | TRBJ1-1 | TRBV7-9 | TGTGCCAGCAGCTTAAGGGACAGACCCAACACTGAAGCTTTCTTT | CASSLRDRPNTEAFF
- | - | TRBJ1-2 | TRBV7-2 | TGTGCCAGCAGCCCCAGTCAACAGCTGGGCTATGGCTACACCTTC | CASSPSQQLGYGYTF
- | - | TRBJ2-5 | TRBV7-2 | TGTGCCAGCAACTTAGGGTGGGAGACCCAGTACTTC | CASNLGWETQYF
TRBD2 | few | TRBJ2-7 | TRBV27 | TGTGCCAGCAGACTAGCGGGGGGTGGGAACGAGCAGTACTTC | CASRLAGGGNEQYF
TRBD1 | - | TRBJ2-1 | TRBV9 | TGTGCCAGCAGCGCACGACAGGGAAGGGGCAATGAGCAGTTCTTC | CASSARQGRGNEQFF
TRBD1 | few | TRBJ1-4 | TRBV7-8 | TGTGCCAGCAGCTTAGTACAGGGGGCTCGTGAAAAACTGTTTTTT | CASSLVQGAREKLFF
- | - | TRBJ2-7 | TRBV7-2 | TGTGCCAGCAGCACTCGGGTGGGTGGTTACGAGCAGTACTTC | CASSTRVGGYEQYF
TRBD2 | - | TRBJ2-1 | TRBV7-8 | TGTGCCAGCAGCTTTTCCTTAGCGGGCGGGGAGCAGTTCTTC | CASSFSLAGGEQFF
TRBD1 | few | TRBJ1-2 | TRBV4-2 | TGTGCCAGCAGCCAAGAGGAGGGGGCAGATGCCTATGGCTACACCTTC | CASSQEEGADAYGYTF
- | - | TRBJ2-7 | TRBV4-3 | TGCGCCAGCAGCCAAGAAGGTTTCTACGAGCAGTACTTC | CASSQEGFYEQYF
- | - | TRBJ2-6 | TRBV5-1 | TGCGCCAGCAGCTTGCCCCCGGCAGCTGGGGCCAACGTCCTGACTTTC | CASSLPPAAGANVLTF
TRBD1 | few | TRBJ1-4 | TRBV18 | TGTGCCAGCTCACCCGGGACAGGGGCTAATGAAAAACTGTTTTTT | CASSPGTGANEKLFF
TRBD2 | many | TRBJ2-3 | TRBV7-2 | TGTGCCAGCAGCCGCCCGGGGGGAGATACGCAGTATTTT | CASSRPGGDTQYF
- | - | TRBJ1-1 | TRBV7-8 | TGTGCCAGCAGCTTAGGGCGAGCCCCGAGGAGAGCTTTCTTT | CASSLGRAPRRAFF
- | once | TRBJ1-2 | TRBV12-3/TRBV12-4 | TGTGCCAGCAGTTTAGAAATACCCTATGGCTACACCTTC | CASSLEIPYGYTF
TRBD2 | many | TRBJ2-7 | TRBV7-8 | TGTGCCAGCACCTGGTATGCTAGCGGGGTATACGAGCAGTACTTC | CASTWYASGVYEQYF
TRBD2 | few | TRBJ2-7 | TRBV11-2 | TGTGCCAGCAGCCCTCGGGGGGACTCCTACGAGCAGTACTTC | CASSPRGDSYEQYF
TRBD2 | few | TRBJ2-4 | TRBV12-3/TRBV12-4 | TGTGCCAGCAGTTTTAGGACTAGCGGGTGGCGGTCCAAAAACATTCAGTACTTC | CASSFRTSGWRSKNIQYF
- | few | TRBJ2-5 | TRBV4-2 | TGTGCCAGCAGCCAAGCGGGGAGCGGCCAAGAGACCCAGTACTTC | CASSQAGSGQETQYF
- | few | TRBJ1-3 | TRBV12-3/TRBV12-4 | TGTGCCAGCAGGGGCTCCGGGGACACCATATATTTT | CASRGSGDTIYF
- | - | TRBJ2-7 | TRBV28 | TGTGCCAGCAGTTTCGTGACAGCCAACGAGCAGTACTTC | CASSFVTANEQYF
- | - | TRBJ2-7 | TRBV25-1 | TGTGCCAGCGGGAAACAGGGCAGCTCCTACGAGCAGTACTTC | CASGKQGSSYEQYF
- | - | TRBJ2-5 | TRBV6-6 | TGTGCCAGCAGAACCGGGACCCCCTCGGGGACCCAGTACTTC | CASRTGTPSGTQYF
TRBD2 | once | TRBJ2-3 | TRBV6-8 | TGTGCCAGCAGGGGACTAGCGGGTGAAGATACGCAGTATTTT | CASRGLAGEDTQYF
- | few | TRBJ2-1 | TRBV7-2 | TGTGCCAGCAGCCCCGAGGGTTGGTCAAATGAGCAGTTCTTC | CASSPEGWSNEQFF
- | - | TRBJ2-3 | TRBV11-2 | TGTGCCAGCAGCTTAGTCGGAAACACAGATACGCAGTATTTT | CASSLVGNTDTQYF
- | - | TRBJ2-5 | TRBV7-9 | TGTGCCAGCAGCTTAGGGCCCGTGTACCAAGAGACCCAGTACTTC | CASSLGPVYQETQYF
TRBD1 | few | TRBJ1-2 | TRBV10-3 | TGTGCCATCAGGGGGGGGACAGGGTCGATATATGGCTACACCTTC | CAIRGGTGSIYGYTF
- | many | TRBJ1-3 | TRBV7-6 | TGTGCCAGCAGCGCGCGGGACAACTACTTAGACTCTGGAAACACCATATATTTT | CASSARDNYLDSGNTIYF